This T cell receptor beta chain was identified in a study of patients and donors after allogeneic stem cell transplantation. This clonotype was found a few times. The CDR3 spans 18 residues. Germline V CDR1 and CDR2: SGHDT, YYEEEE. V shed 1 base and J shed 4 bases, with 23 bases lying between them. Using its own MiXCR run on the RT-PCR reads, TCRdb lists one record per CDR3 protein. Among tens of thousands of distinct CDR3 sequences, approximately 5.2% were seen once, and the ten largest hold 2.5% to 3%. The sequence came from a human donor who was either an allogeneic HSCT recipient or a stem cell or donor lymphocyte infusion donor (not recorded which). It is not recorded whose cells these are; they may come from a transplant donor. Sequenced sample: blood, either unsorted or a sorted T cell fraction (not recorded which). The chain carries TRBV5-6 and TRBJ1-1, with D maybe TRBD1 (6 bases). The CDR3 loop reads CASSLNWGALSEGTEAFF. DNA for the CDR3: TGTGCCAGCAGCTTGAATTGGGGGGCGCTTTCTGAGGGCACTGAAGCTTTCTTT.